This T cell receptor beta chain was documented in a study of a mutant IDH1 vaccine in newly diagnosed glioma. On the study more broadly: Earlier therapy was either radiotherapy, temozolomide, or both, and most got both. The study's findings and limits: Across multiple MHC alleles, 80% to 95% of patients had vaccine-induced responses.

Using immunoSEQ multiplex PCR, the repertoire was profiled, and TCRdb retains in-frame clones only, with some absent. Among 55,000 to 70,000 clones, approximately 85% were seen once, and the ten largest hold roughly 8.2%. The ends lost 5 bases at V and 6 bases at J; junction bases unmatched: 5. This CDR3 region has 14 residues. Germline V gives CDR1 LNHNV, CDR2 YYDKDF (reference sequence). A note on this clone: Its antigen is currently unknown.

The sample's time point: baseline, week 1 (first vaccination visit). Described treatment: pre-vaccination baseline after standard-of-care therapy. Newly diagnosed WHO grade 3 or 4 IDH1-mutant, ATRX-lost astrocytomas were identified in the donors. This receptor was taken from a man aged 50 or older with glioma. This chain uses TRBV15 with TRBJ2-1; 9 bases map to TRBD1. The material sequenced was PBMCs, taken from a glioma patient treated with radiotherapy, temozolomide or both. CDR3 in DNA: TGTGCCACCAGCTTCGGACAGGGGCCCAATGAGCAGTTCTTC. Protein sequence: CATSFGQGPNEQFF.